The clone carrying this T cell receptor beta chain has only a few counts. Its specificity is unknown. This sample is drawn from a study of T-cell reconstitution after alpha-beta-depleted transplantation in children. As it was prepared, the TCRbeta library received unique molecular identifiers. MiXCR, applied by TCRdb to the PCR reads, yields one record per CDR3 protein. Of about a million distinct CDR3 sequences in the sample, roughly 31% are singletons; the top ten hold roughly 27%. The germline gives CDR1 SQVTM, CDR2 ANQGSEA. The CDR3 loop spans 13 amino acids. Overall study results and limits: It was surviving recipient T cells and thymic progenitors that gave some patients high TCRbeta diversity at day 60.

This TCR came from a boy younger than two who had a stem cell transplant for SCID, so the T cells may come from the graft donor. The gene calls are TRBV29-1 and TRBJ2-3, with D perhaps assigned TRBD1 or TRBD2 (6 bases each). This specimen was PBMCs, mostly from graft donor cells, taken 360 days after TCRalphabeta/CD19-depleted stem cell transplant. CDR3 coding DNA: TGCAGAGCCACGGGGGCCGGGACAGATACGCAGTATTTT. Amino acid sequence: CRATGAGTDTQYF.